What follows describes a single TCR beta chain. The PCR ran on 60 Vbeta and 13 Jbeta primers. Sequencing used immunoSEQ multiplex PCR; TCRdb keeps in-frame clones, though not all of them. This table holds 95,000 to 110,000 clones, 76% found once. This record comes from a study of cytomegalovirus exposure and HLA in healthy donors. This CDR3 region has 15 residues. Germline V CDR1 and CDR2: SGHRS, YFSETQ. V lost 4 bases and J 3 bases, leaving 16 bases between the germline ends. The chain joins TRBV5-1 to TRBJ1-1; possibly TRBD1 for D (5 bases). The TCR was taken from a woman between 18 and 30 years old in good health and CMV-seropositive. What was sequenced was PBMCs. CDR3 nucleotides: TGCGCCAGCAGCGCGTCCTCCGACAGATACACTGAAGCTTTCTTT. Protein product: CASSASSDRYTEAFF.